The rows below give T cell receptor beta chains drawn from one sample of a study of siplizumab effects on memory and regulatory T cells. This table comes from immunoSEQ multiplex PCR, and its TCRdb copy is limited to in-frame clones, with some not included. The sample includes about 26,000 clones, 75% to 85% of them seen just once. Sequencing was done on a sample of memory CD4+ T cells sorted from blood. The receptors shown here come from a human donor in good health. Each CDR3 is given with its conserved first and last residue. A D gene is named only where the DNA matches it firmly. Rows may omit the clone size; those that give it use once, few, many or a size class.

clone size | J gene | V gene | D gene | CDR3 DNA | CDR3 protein
NA | TRBJ2-7 | TRBV5-1 | TRBD1 | TGCGCCAGCAGCTTGGGGGACAGGAGCTCCTACGAGCAGTACTTC | CASSLGDRSSYEQYF
once | TRBJ2-1 | TRBV19 | TRBD2 | TGTGCCAGTAGTATTGGAGGGCCGGGACTAGCGTGGCAAAATGAGCAGTTCTTC | CASSIGGPGLAWQNEQFF
NA | TRBJ1-1 | TRBV19 | NA | TGTGCCAGTAGTCCCAGCTGGGGAGTGAACACTGAAGCTTTCTTT | CASSPSWGVNTEAFF
NA | TRBJ2-1 | TRBV7-3 | TRBD2 | TGTGCCAGCAGCTTAGGGGCGGGAGAAAAGTTCTTC | CASSLGAGEKFF
NA | TRBJ2-7 | TRBV25-1 | NA | TGTGCCAGCAGTGAATTTGCGGGAACCTACGAGCAGTACTTC | CASSEFAGTYEQYF
NA | TRBJ2-1 | TRBV7-2 | NA | TGTACCAGCATCCGAGATCGGGGTGCAGGTCCTAGGTATGAGCAGTTCTTC | CTSIRDRGAGPRYEQFF
NA | TRBJ2-1 | TRBV5-8 | TRBD2 | TGTGCCAGCAGCTTGACCGGGACTAGCGGGAGTGGGAATGAGCAGTTCTTC | CASSLTGTSGSGNEQFF
NA | TRBJ2-7 | TRBV2 | NA | TGTGCCAGCAGGGGGGACTCGAACTCCTACGAGCAGTACTTC | CASRGDSNSYEQYF
NA | TRBJ2-2 | TRBV19 | NA | TGTGCCAGTAGTAATCGGGGGCCCGGGGAGCTGTTTTTT | CASSNRGPGELFF
NA | TRBJ1-5 | TRBV7-4 | NA | TGTGCCGGACGGGACACTTGCAATCAGCCCCAGCATTTT | CAGRDTCNQPQHF
few | TRBJ2-1 | TRBV13 | TRBD2 | TGTGCCAGCAGCTCCCCACGGACTAGCGGGAACGATGAGCAGTTCTTC | CASSSPRTSGNDEQFF
NA | TRBJ2-7 | TRBV4-1 | NA | TGCGCCAGCAGCCAAGCCCTTGCGGAATCCTACGAGCAGTACTTC | CASSQALAESYEQYF
NA | TRBJ2-3 | TRBV2 | NA | TGTGCCAGCTCCTGGGGGAGCACCTCCCGCACAGATACGCAGTATTTT | CASSWGSTSRTDTQYF
NA | TRBJ2-5 | TRBV5-6 | NA | TGTGCCAGCAGCTCATTGACCGGCCAGGAGACCCAGTACTTC | CASSSLTGQETQYF
NA | TRBJ2-1 | TRBV28 | NA | TGTGCCAGCAGCCGACCACCCAATGAGCAGTTCTTC | CASSRPPNEQFF
once | TRBJ2-1 | TRBV5-1 | TRBD2 | TGCGCCAGCAGTAAAGCGGGGGGGCGTGAGCAGTTCTTC | CASSKAGGREQFF
NA | TRBJ1-4 | TRBV28 | TRBD1 | TGTGCCAGCAGCCAAGGACAGGGAAGTATGTATGAAAAACTGTTTTTT | CASSQGQGSMYEKLFF
NA | TRBJ2-7 | TRBV19 | NA | TGTGCCAGTAGTACCGGGACCCCTAGCTCCTACGAGCAGTACTTC | CASSTGTPSSYEQYF
NA | TRBJ2-7 | TRBV5-1 | NA | TGCGCCAGCAGCTCTCAGGGGGGGTCCTACGAGCAGTACTTC | CASSSQGGSYEQYF
NA | TRBJ1-2 | TRBV6-5 | NA | TGTGCCAAAAACGGACATTCGAACTATGGCTACACCTTC | CAKNGHSNYGYTF
NA | TRBJ2-1 | TRBV9 | NA | TGTGCCAGCAGCGTAGTGGCCTCTATTCCGGGGGAGCAGTTCTTC | CASSVVASIPGEQFF
NA | TRBJ2-2 | TRBV6-5 | NA | TGTGCCAGCAGTTATCAGTTGGGGAACACCGGGGAGCTGTTTTTT | CASSYQLGNTGELFF
NA | TRBJ2-6 | TRBV12-5 | NA | TGTGCTAGTGACAGCTCTGGGGCCAACGTCCTGACTTTC | CASDSSGANVLTF
NA | TRBJ2-1 | TRBV29-1 | TRBD2 | TGCAGCGCCCTTGGGACTAGCGGACCCTACAATGAGCAGTTCTTC | CSALGTSGPYNEQFF
NA | TRBJ2-5 | TRBV18 | NA | TGTGCCAGCTCACCACTCGGAGAGACCCAGTACTTC | CASSPLGETQYF
few | TRBJ1-1 | TRBV19 | NA | TGTGCCAGTAGTCCCAGGGTGGCTGAAGCTTTCTTT | CASSPRVAEAFF
NA | TRBJ2-2 | TRBV5-1 | NA | TGCGCCAGCAGCTTGAGGTCACAGGGCGGCACCGGGGAGCTGTTTTTT | CASSLRSQGGTGELFF
NA | TRBJ2-5 | TRBV7-3 | NA | TGTGCCAGCAGTCACGGGGGAGAGACCCAGTACTTC | CASSHGGETQYF
NA | TRBJ2-1 | TRBV7-2 | TRBD1 | TGTGCCAGCAGCCTTCTCTCCGCAGGGGGCAGAGGGATCAATGAGCAGTTCTTC | CASSLLSAGGRGINEQFF
NA | TRBJ1-1 | TRBV5-1 | NA | TGCGCCAGCAGCTTGTTGGGGGCTCGGGAAACTGAAGCTTTCTTT | CASSLLGARETEAFF
NA | TRBJ1-4 | TRBV28 | TRBD1 | TGTGCCAGCAGCGATACGGGACAGGGCGAGGATGAAAAACTGTTTTTT | CASSDTGQGEDEKLFF
NA | TRBJ2-7 | TRBV10-3 | NA | TGTGCCATCAGTGGCAAGCAGGAGCCTTTGTACTTC | CAISGKQEPLYF
NA | TRBJ1-2 | TRBV18 | NA | TGTGCCAGCTCACCAAGGGACGGAGACCACTATGGCTACACCTTC | CASSPRDGDHYGYTF
NA | TRBJ2-7 | TRBV6-5 | NA | TGTGCCAGCAGCCGGGGGGACAGCCACGAGCAGTACTTC | CASSRGDSHEQYF
few | TRBJ2-7 | TRBV7-8 | NA | TGTGCCAGCAGCCACAGGGTCGGAACTCGCTACGAGCAGTACTTC | CASSHRVGTRYEQYF
NA | TRBJ2-5 | TRBV9 | TRBD2 | TGTGCCAGCAGCCGGGAGGGCTTAGGGGGAGAGACCCAGTACTTC | CASSREGLGGETQYF
NA | TRBJ2-7 | TRBV6-1 | TRBD2 | TGTGCCAGCAGCCGGACTAGCGGGACCTACGAGCAGTACTTC | CASSRTSGTYEQYF
NA | TRBJ2-7 | TRBV6-1 | TRBD2 | TGTGCCAGCAACCCTGACGGACTAGTGGGCTACGAGCAGTACTTC | CASNPDGLVGYEQYF
NA | TRBJ2-4 | TRBV5-5 | NA | TGTGCCAGCAGCTTGAGGGTCGCCAAAAACATTCAGTACTTC | CASSLRVAKNIQYF
NA | TRBJ1-4 | TRBV30 | TRBD1 | TGTGCCTGGAGTGACCGGGACAGGGGTGAAAAACTGTTTTTT | CAWSDRDRGEKLFF
NA | TRBJ2-3 | TRBV6-5 | NA | TGTGCCAGCAGACCGACAAGCACAGATACACAGTATTTT | CASRPTSTDTQYF
few | TRBJ1-4 | TRBV6-5 | TRBD1 | TGTGCCAGCAGTTACTCGGGGACAGGGATTGGTGAAAAACTGTTTTTT | CASSYSGTGIGEKLFF
NA | TRBJ2-1 | TRBV5-1 | TRBD2 | TGCGCCAGCAGCTTCCAACCTGGGGCGGGAGGGAACAATGAGCAGTTCTTC | CASSFQPGAGGNNEQFF
NA | TRBJ1-5 | TRBV15 | TRBD1 | TGTGCCACCAGCAGATGGGGGACAGGGAGCAGGAATCAGCCCCAGCATTTT | CATSRWGTGSRNQPQHF
NA | TRBJ2-7 | TRBV19 | TRBD1 | TGTGCCAGTAGTATTGGGACAGGTACCTACGAGCAGTACTTC | CASSIGTGTYEQYF
NA | TRBJ2-7 | TRBV15 | NA | TGTGCCACCAGCAGAGCTGACGGCGAGCAGTACTTC | CATSRADGEQYF
once | TRBJ2-4 | TRBV29-1 | NA | TGCAGCGTCTCCGAGTCAGCGGGAAACATTCAGTACTTC | CSVSESAGNIQYF
NA | TRBJ1-1 | TRBV13 | TRBD1 | TGTGCCAGCAGCTTAAATTTATGGGCCAGGGGGCCTCCTGAAGCTTTCTTT | CASSLNLWARGPPEAFF
NA | TRBJ2-1 | TRBV11-2 | NA | TGTGCCAGCAGCCCCATGTCGTCTAGTTTGGACAATGAGCAGTTCTTC | CASSPMSSSLDNEQFF
NA | TRBJ1-4 | TRBV5-1 | NA | TGCGCCAGCAGCAGGCGCAGCACTAATGAAAAACTGTTTTTT | CASSRRSTNEKLFF
NA | TRBJ2-5 | TRBV4-2 | TRBD1 | TGTGCCAGCAGCCGACCCGGGACAGACCAAGAGACCCAGTACTTC | CASSRPGTDQETQYF
NA | TRBJ1-5 | TRBV30 | TRBD1 | TGTGCCTGGAGTGTACGGGGACAGATCCAGCCCCAGCATTTT | CAWSVRGQIQPQHF
NA | TRBJ2-3 | TRBV21-1 | NA | TGTGCCAGCAGCAGAACTTACACAGATACGCAGTATTTT | CASSRTYTDTQYF
NA | TRBJ2-7 | TRBV6-5 | TRBD1 | TGTGCCAGCACTTCCCCAGGACAGGGGTACGAGCAGTACTTC | CASTSPGQGYEQYF
NA | TRBJ2-7 | TRBV2 | NA | TGTGCCAGCAGGATGCAGGTCCCCTACGAGCAGTACTTC | CASRMQVPYEQYF
NA | TRBJ2-7 | TRBV5-6 | NA | TGTGCCAGCAGCTCTACAGGCCCAGGGAATATGGAGCAGTACTTC | CASSSTGPGNMEQYF
NA | TRBJ1-2 | TRBV28 | NA | TGTGCCAGCAGTTCCCCGGCGGGGCGAAACTATGGCTACACCTTC | CASSSPAGRNYGYTF
NA | TRBJ2-3 | TRBV20-1 | NA | TGCAGTGCAACCCGGGCAGATACGCAGTATTTT | CSATRADTQYF
NA | TRBJ1-1 | TRBV18 | NA | TGTGCCAGCTCCTGGGACATCGTCGGCATGAACACTGAAGCTTTCTTT | CASSWDIVGMNTEAFF